Below, 14 T cell receptor beta chains from the same sample are listed, as sequenced in a study of tissue T cells after allogeneic stem cell transplantation. Method: immunoSEQ multiplex PCR; TCRdb's copy keeps in-frame clones and lacks some. The data contain some 6,800 clones, approximately 56% of them seen just once; the ten biggest clones take up around 23%. Here the sequenced sample was duodenum tissue, taken at autopsy. Receptor source: a female donor older than 55 with lung cancer.

This chain connects TRBV30 to TRBJ1-6, with no clear D. CDR1 is GTSNPN and CDR2 is SVGIG in the germline V gene (reference sequence). The CDR3 consists of 15 residues. Trimming removed 0 bases at V and 6 bases at J, with 12 bases between. Written as DNA, the CDR3 is TGTGCCTGGAGTGTAGGAGGTCCGACTAATTCACCCCTCCACTTT. This codes for CAWSVGGPTNSPLHF.

This clone was found a few times. V usage is TRBV19 and J usage is TRBJ1-3; TRBD1 matches 7 bases. CDR1 is LNHDA and CDR2 is SQIVND in the germline V gene (reference sequence). Trimming at V came to 7 bases and at J to 0 bases, leaving 12 bases not matched to a gene. This CDR3 comprises 17 residues. The CDR3 coding sequence is TGTGCCAGTACCCATACCTACAGGGACAGCTCTGGAAACACCATATATTTT. Protein: CASTHTYRDSSGNTIYF.

In its sample, this clone is medium-sized. J is TRBJ1-1 and V is TRBV3-1 (or the pseudogene TRBV3-2), with TRBD1 matching over 8 bases. Trimming removed 4 bases from V and 2 bases from J; junction bases left unmatched: 3. The CDR3 has 14 amino acids. CDR1 is LGHDT, CDR2 YNNKEL, per germline (reference sequence). CDR3 nucleotides: TGTGCCAGCAGCCGCACAGGGGGAAACACTGAAGCTTTCTTT. Protein: CASSRTGGNTEAFF.

The rearrangement joins TRBV6-6 to TRBJ2-1, with D perhaps being TRBD1 or TRBD2 (5 bases each). CDR1 MNHNY and CDR2 SVGAGI come from the germline V gene (reference sequence). V was pared by 7 bases and J by 0 bases, with 13 bases between. This CDR3 spans 15 amino acids. The CDR3 is CASTKWGSSYNEQFF. CDR3 nucleotide sequence: TGTGCCAGCACCAAATGGGGGAGCTCCTACAATGAGCAGTTCTTC.

This chain connects TRBV29-1 to TRBJ1-1; possibly TRBD1 for D (6 bases). This CDR3 spans 12 amino acids. Germline values: CDR1 SQVTM, CDR2 ANQGSEA. Trimming shortened V by 7 bases and J by 5 bases, and 14 bases separated the two germline ends. The CDR3 protein is CSGGRGRTEAFF. CDR3 DNA sequence: TGCAGCGGGGGTAGGGGGAGGACTGAAGCTTTCTTT.

This chain links TRBV6-5 with TRBJ2-3; TRBD2 is a possible D gene (6 bases). Looked up from germline, CDR1 is MNHEY and CDR2 is SVGAGI. This CDR3 region has 15 residues. Trimming removed 6 bases from V and 8 bases from J, with 21 bases in between. The CDR3 DNA follows: TGTGCCAGCAGCGTCTCCGGGACTCTAGGGGTTACGCAGTATTTT. The encoded protein is CASSVSGTLGVTQYF.

In this sample, this clone turned up a few times. The CDR3 protein is CAWSISRGITDTQYF. DNA for the CDR3: TGTGCCTGGAGTATCTCCAGGGGAATCACAGATACGCAGTATTTT. V usage is TRBV30 and J usage is TRBJ2-3; possible D gene TRBD1, 6 bases. From germline, CDR1 is GTSNPN and CDR2 SVGIG (reference sequence). The ends were cut back, 2 bases at V and 2 bases at J, with 14 bases in the middle. The CDR3 is 15 residues long.

The V gene is TRBV12-3 or TRBV12-4, the J gene TRBJ1-1; D not certain. With 1 base removed from V and 4 bases from J, the gap between germline ends came to 7 bases. CDR3 length: 13 residues. The CDR3, as DNA: TGTGCCAGCAGTTTAGTTCCCAGCACTGAAGCTTTCTTT. Translated, it gives CASSLVPSTEAFF.

DNA for the CDR3: TGTGCCAGCTCACTGATAACCGGGGAGCTGTTTTTT. It codes for CASSLITGELFF. This chain joins TRBV18 and TRBJ2-2; D unresolved. This CDR3 is built from 12 residues. Trimming stripped 4 bases from V and 5 bases from J, with 5 bases between. Germline-derived CDR1 and CDR2 are KGHSH and LQKENI.

Remarks on this clone: This clone may be a read error of a much larger clone one base away. This rearrangement joins TRBV5-8 to TRBJ1-3; TRBD1 might be the D (5 bases). V gave up 6 bases and J gave up 0 bases, with 19 bases separating them. The CDR3 covers 17 residues. The germline gives CDR1 SGHTS, CDR2 YDEGEE. CDR3 coding DNA: TGTGCCAGCAACCCCTGGGGTACAGGAGTCTCTGGAAACACCATATATTTT. This encodes CASNPWGTGVSGNTIYF.

The rearrangement joins TRBV5-5 to TRBJ1-6; 7 bases align to TRBD1. The CDR3 loop spans 14 amino acids. Germline V gives CDR1 SGHKS, CDR2 YYEKEE (reference sequence). The V segment lost 4 bases and the J segment 6 bases; nucleotides outside the gene matches: 4. DNA for the CDR3: TGTGCCAGCAGCGTGGGACAGATTAATTCACCCCTCCACTTT. Protein sequence: CASSVGQINSPLHF.

This clone is medium-sized within its sample. The chain carries TRBV6-2 or TRBV6-3 and TRBJ1-1; TRBD1 matches at 9 bases. Trimming cost V 4 bases and J 6 bases; bases outside gene matches: 9. Per the germline V gene, CDR1 is MNHEY and CDR2 is SVGEGT. CDR3 length equals 15 residues. CDR3 in DNA: TGTGCCAGCAGTTCCTCGGGACAGGGATGGTCTGAAGCTTTCTTT. As protein: CASSSSGQGWSEAFF.

This clone has more than one count but fewer than ten. The J gene is TRBJ1-1, the V gene TRBV19; D ambiguous. Germline-derived CDR1 and CDR2 are LNHDA and SQIVND (reference sequence). Trimming stripped 7 bases from V and 1 base from J, with 7 bases between. The CDR3 loop spans 12 amino acids. CDR3: CASNRENTEAFF. The CDR3 nucleotides read TGTGCCAGTAACCGGGAGAACACTGAAGCTTTCTTT.

The chain couples TRBV7-2 to TRBJ2-2; the D is unclear. V dropped 0 bases and J dropped 5 bases, with 4 bases sitting between them. This CDR3 comprises 13 residues. Per germline, CDR1 SGHTA and CDR2 FQGNSA. CDR3 coding DNA: TGTGCCAGCAGCTTAGCGCTAACCGGGGAGCTGTTTTTT. Translation gives CASSLALTGELFF.